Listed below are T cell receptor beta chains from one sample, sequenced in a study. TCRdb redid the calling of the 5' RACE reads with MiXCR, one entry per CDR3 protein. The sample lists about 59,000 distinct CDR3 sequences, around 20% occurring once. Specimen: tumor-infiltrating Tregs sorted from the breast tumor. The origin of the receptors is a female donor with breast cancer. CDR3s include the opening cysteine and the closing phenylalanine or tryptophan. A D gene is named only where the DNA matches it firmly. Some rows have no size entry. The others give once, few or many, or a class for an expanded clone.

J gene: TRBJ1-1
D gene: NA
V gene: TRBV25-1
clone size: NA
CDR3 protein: CASSGGTRLEAFF
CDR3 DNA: TGTGCCAGCAGTGGAGGGACAAGGCTGGAAGCTTTCTTT

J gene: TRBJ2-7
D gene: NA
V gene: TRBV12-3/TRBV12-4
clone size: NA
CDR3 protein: CASKRDMGYEQYF
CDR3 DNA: TGTGCCAGCAAACGGGATATGGGTTACGAGCAGTACTTC

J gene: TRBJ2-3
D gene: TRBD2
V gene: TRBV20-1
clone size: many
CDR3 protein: CSASATSGGGADTQYF
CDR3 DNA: TGCAGTGCTAGTGCAACTAGCGGAGGGGGAGCAGATACGCAGTATTTT

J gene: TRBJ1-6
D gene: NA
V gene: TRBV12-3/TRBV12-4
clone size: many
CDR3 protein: CASSPRGDSPLHF
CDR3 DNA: TGTGCCAGCAGTCCCAGAGGGGATTCACCCCTCCACTTT

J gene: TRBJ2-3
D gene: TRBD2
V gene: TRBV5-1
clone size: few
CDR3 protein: CASSFSGSRTDTQYF
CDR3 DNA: TGCGCCAGCAGCTTCAGCGGGAGTCGGACAGATACGCAGTATTTT

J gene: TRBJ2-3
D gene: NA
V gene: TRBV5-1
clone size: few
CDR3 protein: CASSPERAYTDTQYF
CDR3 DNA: TGCGCCAGCAGCCCAGAGCGGGCCTACACAGATACGCAGTATTTT

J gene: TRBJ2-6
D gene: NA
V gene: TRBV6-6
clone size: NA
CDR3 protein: CASLRPETGANVLTF
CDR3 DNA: TGTGCCAGCCTGAGACCAGAAACTGGGGCCAACGTCCTGACTTTC

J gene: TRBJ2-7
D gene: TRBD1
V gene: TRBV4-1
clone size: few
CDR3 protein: CASSQWTGGSYEQYF
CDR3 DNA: TGCGCCAGCAGCCAGTGGACAGGGGGCTCCTACGAGCAGTACTTC

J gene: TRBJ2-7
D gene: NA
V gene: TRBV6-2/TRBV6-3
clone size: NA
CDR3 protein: CASSLYDGLGDEQYF
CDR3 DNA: TGTGCCAGCAGCTTATACGACGGATTGGGTGACGAGCAGTACTTC

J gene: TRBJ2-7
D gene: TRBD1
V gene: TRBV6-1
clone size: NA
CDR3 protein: CASRRPGTGGIHEQYF
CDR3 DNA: TGTGCCAGCAGACGACCTGGGACAGGGGGTATCCACGAGCAGTACTTC

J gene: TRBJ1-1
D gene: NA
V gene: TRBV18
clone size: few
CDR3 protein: CASSPPTQPEAFF
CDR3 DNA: TGTGCCAGCTCACCACCGACGCAGCCTGAAGCTTTCTTT

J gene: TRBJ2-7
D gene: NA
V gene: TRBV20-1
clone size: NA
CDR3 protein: CSAQQLHEQYF
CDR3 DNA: TGCAGTGCGCAGCAGCTCCACGAGCAGTACTTC

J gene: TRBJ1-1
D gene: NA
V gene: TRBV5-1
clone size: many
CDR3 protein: CASSLGWGDMGEAFF
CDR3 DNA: TGCGCCAGCAGCTTGGGCTGGGGGGACATGGGTGAAGCTTTCTTT

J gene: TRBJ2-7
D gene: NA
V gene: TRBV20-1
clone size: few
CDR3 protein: CSARDPQYEQYF
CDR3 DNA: TGCAGTGCTAGAGATCCCCAATACGAGCAGTACTTC

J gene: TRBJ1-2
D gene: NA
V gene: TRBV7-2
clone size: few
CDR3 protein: CVSSLPTGDGYTF
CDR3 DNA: TGTGTCAGCAGCTTACCGACGGGGGATGGCTACACCTTC